These T cell receptor beta chains were read from a single sample in a study of T cell changes during pregnancy in multiple sclerosis. TCRdb's table, derived via immunoSEQ multiplex PCR, lists solely in-frame clones and lacks some. The repertoire holds approximately 21,000 clones, with approximately 90% as singletons. Sequences were derived from CD8+ T cells from peripheral blood mononuclear cells, sampled in the first trimester of pregnancy. The receptor source for this set is a female donor with multiple sclerosis, enrolled in a pregnancy study. Both conserved end residues are part of each CDR3. Fields, in order: clone size, V gene, D gene, J gene, CDR3 protein, CDR3 DNA. D genes are given only for firm matches. Some rows have no size entry. The others give once, few or many, or a class for an expanded clone.

>few|TRBV23-1|TRBD2|TRBJ2-1
CASRERGRNEQFF
TGCGCCAGCAGGGAGCGGGGGCGGAATGAGCAGTTCTTC
>NA|TRBV10-3|NA|TRBJ2-1
CAISDSGPYNEQFF
TGTGCCATCAGTGATAGCGGCCCCTACAATGAGCAGTTCTTC
>NA|TRBV6-4|NA|TRBJ2-3
CASSESPGAGFTDTQYF
TGTGCCAGCAGTGAGTCCCCTGGGGCGGGATTCACAGATACGCAGTATTTT
>NA|TRBV28|TRBD2|TRBJ2-3
CASSTTGLAGFTDTQYF
TGTGCCAGCAGTACTACGGGACTAGCGGGTTTCACAGATACGCAGTATTTT
>NA|TRBV4-3|NA|TRBJ1-3
CASSQDRVSGNTIYF
TGCGCCAGCAGCCAAGATCGGGTTTCTGGAAACACCATATATTTT
>NA|TRBV9|NA|TRBJ2-1
CASSSQGGSYNEQFF
TGTGCCAGCAGCTCCCAGGGGGGCTCCTACAATGAGCAGTTCTTC
>NA|TRBV15|TRBD1|TRBJ1-1
CATSMTGGGGTEAFF
TGTGCCACCAGCATGACAGGGGGAGGCGGCACTGAAGCTTTCTTT
>NA|TRBV7-8|TRBD2|TRBJ2-7
CASSLASYSGRTHEQYF
TGTGCCAGCAGCTTAGCGAGTTATAGCGGGAGAACCCACGAGCAGTACTTC
>NA|TRBV11-2|NA|TRBJ2-2
CASYNSAGELFF
TGTGCCAGCTATAATTCGGCCGGGGAGCTGTTTTTT
>once|TRBV9|NA|TRBJ1-1
CASSVVPRGHPNTEAFF
TGTGCCAGCAGCGTAGTGCCAAGAGGACACCCGAACACTGAAGCTTTCTTT
>NA|TRBV5-4|TRBD2|TRBJ2-1
CASSTRTSGSYRFF
TGTGCCAGCTCCACCCGGACTAGCGGGAGTTACCGGTTCTTC
>NA|TRBV5-8|NA|TRBJ1-1
CASSLWASAEAFF
TGTGCCAGCAGCTTGTGGGCGTCAGCTGAAGCTTTCTTT
>NA|TRBV27|NA|TRBJ2-1
CASSRTLAGPSDEQFF
TGTGCCAGCAGCCGAACCTTGGCGGGACCCAGCGATGAGCAGTTCTTC
>NA|TRBV9|TRBD1|TRBJ2-1
CASSVDGAGGSSYNEQFF
TGTGCCAGCAGCGTAGATGGGGCAGGGGGAAGCTCCTACAATGAGCAGTTCTTC
>NA|TRBV7-8|NA|TRBJ2-7
CASSWGRDTNYEQYF
TGTGCCAGCAGCTGGGGCCGGGACACAAATTACGAGCAGTACTTC
>NA|TRBV28|TRBD2|TRBJ2-1
CASSILAGDNEQFF
TGTGCCAGCAGTATCCTAGCGGGAGACAATGAGCAGTTCTTC
>medium-sized|TRBV6-5|TRBD1|TRBJ2-6
CASSYDRGSGANVLTF
TGTGCCAGCAGTTATGACAGGGGCTCTGGGGCCAACGTCCTGACTTTC
>NA|TRBV19|NA|TRBJ2-7
CASSMGRYEQYF
TGTGCCAGTAGTATGGGGCGTTACGAGCAGTACTTC
>NA|TRBV5-1|TRBD2|TRBJ2-3
CASSHIAGGTDTQYF
TGCGCCAGCAGCCATATAGCGGGGGGCACAGATACGCAGTATTTT
>once|TRBV5-1|TRBD1|TRBJ1-3
CASSFQGGGNTIYF
TGCGCCAGCAGCTTCCAGGGGGGTGGAAACACCATATATTTT
>NA|TRBV5-4|NA|TRBJ2-7
CASSLGGLGTFYEQYF
TGTGCCAGCAGCTTGGGAGGGCTGGGAACCTTCTACGAGCAGTACTTC
>medium-sized|TRBV19|TRBD2|TRBJ2-1
CASSIPGGSYNEQFF
TGTGCCAGTAGTATACCGGGAGGCTCCTACAATGAGCAGTTCTTC
>once|TRBV5-4|TRBD2|TRBJ2-1
CASSSSGSSYNEQFF
TGTGCCAGCAGCTCCAGCGGGAGCTCCTACAATGAGCAGTTCTTC
>NA|TRBV29-1|NA|TRBJ1-5
CSVEGGGDQPQHF
TGCAGCGTTGAAGGTGGGGGGGATCAGCCCCAGCATTTT
>few|TRBV6-1|NA|TRBJ2-1
CASSEAGEGYNEQFF
TGTGCCAGCAGTGAAGCGGGAGAAGGTTACAATGAGCAGTTCTTC
>once|TRBV18|TRBD1|TRBJ1-4
CASSPGQGTNEKLFF
TGTGCCAGCTCACCAGGACAGGGAACTAATGAAAAACTGTTTTTT
>few|TRBV9|NA|TRBJ1-1
CASSVVQEAGDTEAFF
TGTGCCAGCAGCGTAGTTCAGGAGGCTGGGGACACTGAAGCTTTCTTT
>NA|TRBV30|NA|TRBJ2-5
CAWSVSEETQYF
TGTGCCTGGAGTGTTTCCGAAGAGACCCAGTACTTC